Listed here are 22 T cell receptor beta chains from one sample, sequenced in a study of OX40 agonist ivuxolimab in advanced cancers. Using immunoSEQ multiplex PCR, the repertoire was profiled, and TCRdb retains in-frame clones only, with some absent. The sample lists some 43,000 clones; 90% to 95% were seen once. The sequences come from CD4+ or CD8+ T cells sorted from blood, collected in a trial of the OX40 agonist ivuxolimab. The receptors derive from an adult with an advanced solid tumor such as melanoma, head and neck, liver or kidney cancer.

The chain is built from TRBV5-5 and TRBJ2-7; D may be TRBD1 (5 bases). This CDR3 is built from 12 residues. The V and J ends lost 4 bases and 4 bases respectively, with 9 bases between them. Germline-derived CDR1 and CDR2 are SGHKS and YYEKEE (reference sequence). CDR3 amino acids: CASSPSGYEQYF. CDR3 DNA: TGTGCCAGCAGCCCTTCAGGGTACGAGCAGTACTTC.

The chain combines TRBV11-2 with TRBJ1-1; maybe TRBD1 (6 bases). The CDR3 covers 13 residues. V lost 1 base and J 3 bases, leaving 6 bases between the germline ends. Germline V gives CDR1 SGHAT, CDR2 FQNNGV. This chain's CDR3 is CASSLAGDTEAFF. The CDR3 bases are TGTGCCAGCAGCTTAGCAGGGGACACTGAAGCTTTCTTT.

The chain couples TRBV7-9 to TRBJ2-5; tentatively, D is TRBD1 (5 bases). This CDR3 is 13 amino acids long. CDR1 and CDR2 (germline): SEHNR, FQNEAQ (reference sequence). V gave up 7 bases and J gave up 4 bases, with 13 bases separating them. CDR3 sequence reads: CASIPGMGETQYF. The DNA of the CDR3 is TGTGCCAGCATCCCAGGGATGGGAGAGACCCAGTACTTC. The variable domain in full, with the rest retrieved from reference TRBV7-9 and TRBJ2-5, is DTGVSQNPRHKITKRGQNVTFRCDPISEHNRLYWYRQTLGQGPEFLTYFQNEAQLEKSRLLSDRFSAERPKGSFSTLEIQRTEQGDSAMYLCASIPGMGETQYFGPGTRLLVL.

As DNA, the CDR3 is TGTGCCAGCAGTTTCGGGGGGAGGACTGAAGCTTTCTTT. It specifies CASSFGGRTEAFF. The rearrangement links TRBV27 to TRBJ1-1; perhaps TRBD1 as D (5 bases). The CDR3 has 13 residues. Germline assignment: CDR1 MNHEY and CDR2 SMNVEV (reference sequence). The germline V and J ends were trimmed by 3 bases and 5 bases, with 10 bases remaining between them.

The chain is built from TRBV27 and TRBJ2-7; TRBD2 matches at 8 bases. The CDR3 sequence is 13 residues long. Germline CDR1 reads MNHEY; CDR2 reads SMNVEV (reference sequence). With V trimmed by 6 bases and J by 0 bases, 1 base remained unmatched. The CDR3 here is CASSGLASYEQYF. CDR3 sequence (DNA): TGTGCCAGCAGCGGACTAGCCTCCTACGAGCAGTACTTC.

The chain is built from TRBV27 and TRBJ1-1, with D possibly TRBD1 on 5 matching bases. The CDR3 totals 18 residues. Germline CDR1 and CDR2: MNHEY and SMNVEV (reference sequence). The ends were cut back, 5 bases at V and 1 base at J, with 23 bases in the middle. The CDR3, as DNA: TGTGCCAGCAGTCTAGAGTCGTTTGGGGGGGGACCGAACACTGAAGCTTTCTTT. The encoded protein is CASSLESFGGGPNTEAFF.

The CDR3 DNA sequence: TGCGCCAGCAGCCATCTCAGGACAGGCCCTAGGAGCGACCCTAGCACAGATACGCAGTATTTT. Amino acids: CASSHLRTGPRSDPSTDTQYF. The chain is built from TRBV4-3 and TRBJ2-3; 7 nucleotides align to TRBD1. CDR1 and CDR2 from the germline V gene are LGHNA and YSLEER. The CDR3 covers 21 residues. V shed 3 bases and J 0 bases; nucleotides not matched to a gene: 21.

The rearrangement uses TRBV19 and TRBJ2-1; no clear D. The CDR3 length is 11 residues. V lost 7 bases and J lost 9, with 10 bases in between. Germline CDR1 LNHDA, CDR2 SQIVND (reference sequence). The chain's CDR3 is CASTELGEQFF. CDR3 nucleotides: TGTGCCAGTACCGAATTGGGTGAGCAGTTCTTC.

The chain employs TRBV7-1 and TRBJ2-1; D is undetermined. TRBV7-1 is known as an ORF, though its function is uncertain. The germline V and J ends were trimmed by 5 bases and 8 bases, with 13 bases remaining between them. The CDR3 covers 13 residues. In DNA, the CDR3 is TGTGCCAGCAGCCCCTCTCTCCCGGATGAGCAGTTCTTC. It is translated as CASSPSLPDEQFF.

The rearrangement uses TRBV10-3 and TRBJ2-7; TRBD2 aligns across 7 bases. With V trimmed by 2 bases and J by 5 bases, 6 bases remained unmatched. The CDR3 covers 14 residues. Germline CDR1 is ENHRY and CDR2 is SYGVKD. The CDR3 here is CAISEGGSGNEQYF. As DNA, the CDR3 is TGTGCCATCAGTGAGGGCGGGAGCGGAAACGAGCAGTACTTC.

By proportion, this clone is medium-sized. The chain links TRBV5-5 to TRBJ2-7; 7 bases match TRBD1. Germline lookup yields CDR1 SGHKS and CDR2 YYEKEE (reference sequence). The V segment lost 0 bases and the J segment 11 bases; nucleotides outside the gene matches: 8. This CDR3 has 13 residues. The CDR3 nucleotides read TGTGCCAGCAGCTTGGGTCTCGAGGGGGCCGAGTACTTC. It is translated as CASSLGLEGAEYF. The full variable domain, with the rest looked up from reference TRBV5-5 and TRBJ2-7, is DAGVTQSPTHLIKTRGQQVTLRCSPISGHKSVSWYQQVLGQGPQFIFQYYEKEERGRGNFPDRFSARQFPNYSSELNVNALLLGDSALYLCASSLGLEGAEYFGPGTRLTVT.

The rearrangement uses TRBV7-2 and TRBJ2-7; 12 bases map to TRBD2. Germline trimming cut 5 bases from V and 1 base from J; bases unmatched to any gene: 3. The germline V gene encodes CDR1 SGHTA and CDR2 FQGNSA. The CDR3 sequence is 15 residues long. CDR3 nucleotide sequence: TGTGCCAGCAGCGTCGGACTAGCGGGATCCTACGAGCAGTACTTC. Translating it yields CASSVGLAGSYEQYF.

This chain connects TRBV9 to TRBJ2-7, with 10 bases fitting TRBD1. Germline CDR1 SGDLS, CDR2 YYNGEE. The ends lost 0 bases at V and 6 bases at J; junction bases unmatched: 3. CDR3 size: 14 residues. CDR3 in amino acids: CASSVGGQGPEQYF. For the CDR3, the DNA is TGTGCCAGCAGCGTAGGGGGACAGGGGCCCGAGCAGTACTTC.

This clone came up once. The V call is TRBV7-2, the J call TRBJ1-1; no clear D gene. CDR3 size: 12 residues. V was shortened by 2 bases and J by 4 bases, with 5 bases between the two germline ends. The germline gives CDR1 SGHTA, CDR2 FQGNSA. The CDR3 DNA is TGTGCCAGCAGCTTATTCGCCACTGAAGCTTTCTTT. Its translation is CASSLFATEAFF.

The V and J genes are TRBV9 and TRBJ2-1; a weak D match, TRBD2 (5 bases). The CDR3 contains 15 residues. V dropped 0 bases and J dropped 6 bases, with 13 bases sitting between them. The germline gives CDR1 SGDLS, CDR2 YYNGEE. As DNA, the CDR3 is TGTGCCAGCAGCGTAGCGGGGATCCTGCCCAATGAGCAGTTCTTC. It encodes CASSVAGILPNEQFF.

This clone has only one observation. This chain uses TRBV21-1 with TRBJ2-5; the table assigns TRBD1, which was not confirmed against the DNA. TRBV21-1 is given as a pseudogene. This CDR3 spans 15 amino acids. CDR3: CASSRQFPPQETQYF. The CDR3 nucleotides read TGTGCCAGCAGTAGACAGTTTCCTCCCCAAGAGACCCAGTACTTC.

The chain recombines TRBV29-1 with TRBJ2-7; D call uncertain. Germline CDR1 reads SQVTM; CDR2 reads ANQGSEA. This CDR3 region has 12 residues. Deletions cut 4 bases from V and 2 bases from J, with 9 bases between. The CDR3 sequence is CSVVGVTYEQYF. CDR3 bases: TGCAGCGTTGTAGGCGTAACCTACGAGCAGTACTTC.

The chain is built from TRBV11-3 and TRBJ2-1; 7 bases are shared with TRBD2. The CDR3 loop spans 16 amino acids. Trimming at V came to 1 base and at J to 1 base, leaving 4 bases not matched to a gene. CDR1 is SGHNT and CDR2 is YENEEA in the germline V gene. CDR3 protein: CASSLGGRGSYNEQFF. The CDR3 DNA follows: TGTGCCAGCAGCTTAGGTGGGAGGGGATCCTACAATGAGCAGTTCTTC.

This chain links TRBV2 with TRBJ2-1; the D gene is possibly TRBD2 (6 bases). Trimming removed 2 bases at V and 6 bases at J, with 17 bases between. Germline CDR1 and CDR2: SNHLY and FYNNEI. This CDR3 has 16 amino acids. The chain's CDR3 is CASSEWGGPASNEQFF. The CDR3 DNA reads TGTGCCAGCAGTGAATGGGGAGGACCCGCCTCCAATGAGCAGTTCTTC.

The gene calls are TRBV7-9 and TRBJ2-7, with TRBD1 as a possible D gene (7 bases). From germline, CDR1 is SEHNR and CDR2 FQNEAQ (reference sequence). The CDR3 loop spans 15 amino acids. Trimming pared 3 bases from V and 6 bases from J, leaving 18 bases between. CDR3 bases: TGTGCCAGCAGCTTCCTGGTCGGCAGGGGGGTCGAGCAGTACTTC. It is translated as CASSFLVGRGVEQYF.

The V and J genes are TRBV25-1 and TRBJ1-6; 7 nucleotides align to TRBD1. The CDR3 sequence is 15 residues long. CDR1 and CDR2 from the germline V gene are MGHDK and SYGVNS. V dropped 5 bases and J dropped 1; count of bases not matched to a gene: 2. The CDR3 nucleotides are TGTGCCAGCAGTTTCAGGGGGTCCTATAATTCACCCCTCCACTTT. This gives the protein CASSFRGSYNSPLHF.

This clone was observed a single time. The CDR3 reads CASGAGEEETQYF. CDR3 coding DNA: TGTGCCAGCGGGGCAGGGGAAGAAGAGACCCAGTACTTC. This rearrangement joins TRBV6-1 to TRBJ2-5, with D possibly being TRBD1 (6 bases). The V end was cut by 8 bases, the J end by 3 bases, with 13 bases between. CDR3 size: 13 residues. Germline V gene data show CDR1 as MNHNS and CDR2 as SASEGT.